The clone carrying this T cell receptor (beta chain) was seen more than once but under ten times. The sample belongs to a study of cytomegalovirus exposure and HLA in healthy donors. V lost 6 bases to trimming and J lost 2 bases, with 17 bases between them. The CDR3 contains 15 residues. Per the germline V gene, CDR1 is SGHAT and CDR2 is FQNNGV. PCR primers comprised 60 Vbeta and 13 Jbeta primers. Sequencing used immunoSEQ multiplex PCR; TCRdb keeps in-frame clones, though not all of them. The top ten clones hold 2% of a sample with some 140,000 clones, approximately 80% of them seen once. The origin of this receptor is a man in his thirties or forties in good health and CMV-seronegative. Sequencing was done on a sample of PBMCs. The chain employs TRBV11-2 and TRBJ2-7, with D uncertain. The CDR3 DNA reads TGTGCCAGCAGGCATTACGACAAGCCCCCCTACGAGCAGTACTTC. It specifies CASRHYDKPPYEQYF.